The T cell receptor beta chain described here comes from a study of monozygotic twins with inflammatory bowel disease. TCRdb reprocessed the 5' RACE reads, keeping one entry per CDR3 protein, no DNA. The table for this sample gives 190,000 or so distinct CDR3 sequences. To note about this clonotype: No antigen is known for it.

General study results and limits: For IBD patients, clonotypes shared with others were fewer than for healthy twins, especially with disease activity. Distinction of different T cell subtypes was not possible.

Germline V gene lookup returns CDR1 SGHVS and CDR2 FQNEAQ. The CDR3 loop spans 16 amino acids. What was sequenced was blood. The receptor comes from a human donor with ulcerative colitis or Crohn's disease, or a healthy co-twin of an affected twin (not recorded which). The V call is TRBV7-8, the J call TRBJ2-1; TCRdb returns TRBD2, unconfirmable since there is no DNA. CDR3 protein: CASSLPRLAGGHEQFF.